This TCR beta chain was found in a study of blood T cell repertoires in COVID-19. Overall study: Whether acute or convalescent, the COVID-19 samples came from the United States, Italy and Spain. PBMCs, B-cell-depleted T cells, or T cells provided the cDNA or gDNA that made up the material.

This clone came up once. V was shortened by 3 bases and J by 2 bases, with 11 bases between the two germline ends. The CDR3 covers 15 residues. Looked up from germline, CDR1 is KGHDR and CDR2 is SFDVKD. Source study methods: Amplification with reference gene primers provided the estimates of nucleated cell counts. Here immunoSEQ multiplex PCR was the method, and the copy in TCRdb shows in-frame clones only, minus some. D and trimming come from the DNA, and the V and J calls and clone size come from that table. The table lists 250,000 or so clones, 65% to 85% of them singletons, with about 1.6% in the top ten.

Specimen: peripheral blood. The origin of this receptor is a middle-aged woman who had recovered from COVID-19. The chain carries TRBV24-1 and TRBJ2-3; D unclear. The CDR3 spells CATSDHHAYTDTQYF. The CDR3, as DNA: TGTGCCACCAGTGATCATCACGCCTACACAGATACGCAGTATTTT.